Presented here are 13 T cell receptor beta chains from one specimen sequenced in a study of cytomegalovirus exposure and HLA in healthy donors. Use of 60 Vbeta and 13 Jbeta primers characterized the PCR. Some clones are missing from TCRdb's copy, which holds only in-frame ones; the method was immunoSEQ multiplex PCR. The data show about 180,000 clones, around three quarters seen once. The sequencing sample was made of PBMCs. Receptors were obtained from a man aged 40-49 years in good health and CMV-seronegative.

The gene calls are TRBV19 and TRBJ2-7; a possible D gene is TRBD2 (6 bases). Per the germline V gene, CDR1 is LNHDA and CDR2 is SQIVND (reference sequence). Trimming took 5 bases from V and 3 from J, leaving 14 bases between them. The CDR3 spans 14 residues. The CDR3 reads CASSYGGAIYEQYF. The CDR3 region has the DNA TGTGCCAGTAGTTACGGAGGGGCGATCTACGAGCAGTACTTC.

A single count supports this clone. The CDR3 is CASSLILAGGSYEQYF. Written as DNA, the CDR3 is TGTGCCAGCAGCTTGATACTAGCGGGAGGCTCCTACGAGCAGTACTTC. This chain joins TRBV5-4 and TRBJ2-7, with TRBD2 matching 12 bases. The J segment lost 0 bases and the V segment lost 1 base, leaving 2 bases of the junction unmatched. The CDR3 is 16 residues long. CDR1 SGHNT and CDR2 YYREEE come from the germline V gene (reference sequence).

The rearrangement joins TRBV18 to TRBJ2-7; perhaps TRBD1 as D (6 bases). The CDR3 consists of 14 residues. Trimming took 5 bases from V and 6 from J, leaving 17 bases between them. Germline V gives CDR1 KGHSH, CDR2 LQKENI. DNA for the CDR3: TGTGCCAGCTCAAACCGGGACACGGAGTTCGAGCAGTACTTC. Amino acids: CASSNRDTEFEQYF.

The chain carries TRBV12-5 and TRBJ2-1; the D is unclear. The germline V and J ends were trimmed by 4 bases and 1 base, with 11 bases remaining between them. Germline CDR1 and CDR2: LGHNT and FRNRAP. The CDR3 sequence is 15 residues long. The DNA of the CDR3 is TGTGCTAGTGGTTCAGACATGGTGTCCTACAATGAGCAGTTCTTC. Translated, it gives CASGSDMVSYNEQFF.

The chain has TRBV19 and TRBJ2-7; 11 positions agree with TRBD2. This CDR3 spans 16 amino acids. Germline V CDR1 and CDR2: LNHDA, SQIVND (reference sequence). Trimming took 1 base from V and 1 from J; bases not matched to a gene: 3. The CDR3 sequence is CASSIGPSGGSYEQYF. The CDR3 nucleotides read TGTGCCAGTAGTATAGGCCCTAGCGGGGGGTCCTACGAGCAGTACTTC.

This clone was seen only once. The gene calls are TRBV6-6 and TRBJ2-5; D unresolved. This CDR3 comprises 14 residues. From germline, CDR1 is MNHNY and CDR2 SVGAGI (reference sequence). Trimming shortened V by 0 bases and J by 3 bases, and 8 bases separated the two germline ends. The CDR3 DNA sequence: TGTGCCAGCAGTTACTCGAGCACGAAAGAGACCCAGTACTTC. Translating gives CASSYSSTKETQYF.

The chain has TRBV7-2 and TRBJ2-2; 8 nucleotides align to TRBD2. This CDR3 is built from 17 residues. J lost 7 bases, V lost 6 bases, and 16 bases had no gene match. Germline loops: CDR1 SGHTA, CDR2 FQGNSA. CDR3 nucleotides: TGTGCCAGCAGTCTTCGGGGGGGGGTGCGGATGAGCGGGGAGCTGTTTTTT. Translation: CASSLRGGVRMSGELFF.

This clone was seen only once. The chain uses TRBV29-1 and TRBJ2-1; D perhaps matches TRBD2 (5 bases). The CDR3 extends over 11 amino acids. Germline V gene lookup returns CDR1 SQVTM and CDR2 ANQGSEA. The V and J ends lost 8 bases and 4 bases respectively, with 9 bases between them. In DNA, the CDR3 is TGCAGCTACCGAGGGTACAATGAGCAGTTCTTC. This encodes CSYRGYNEQFF.

This chain joins TRBV5-1 and TRBJ2-1; D gene unclear. Between the trimmed V and J ends, which lost 0 bases and 0 bases, there was a span of 10 bases. The CDR3 covers 16 residues. Germline assignment: CDR1 SGHRS and CDR2 YFSETQ. The CDR3 reads CASSLAVTSSYNEQFF. The CDR3 DNA reads TGCGCCAGCAGCTTGGCCGTAACCAGCTCCTACAATGAGCAGTTCTTC.

The rearrangement joins TRBV5-4 to TRBJ2-2; tentatively, D is TRBD2 (5 bases). The CDR3 runs 15 residues. From germline, CDR1 is SGHNT and CDR2 YYREEE (reference sequence). Trimming left V 4 bases short and J 3 bases short, with 13 bases between. In nucleotides, the CDR3 is TGTGCCAGCAGCGCCGGGTCGCGGGACACCGGGGAGCTGTTTTTT. Its protein is CASSAGSRDTGELFF.

This chain uses TRBV6-6 with TRBJ2-7; 8 bases align to TRBD1. CDR3 length equals 14 residues. Germline trimming cut 5 bases from V and 6 bases from J; bases unmatched to any gene: 9. Germline assignment: CDR1 MNHNY and CDR2 SVGAGI (reference sequence). DNA of the CDR3: TGTGCCAGCAGTACTACAGGGGGAGCCCTCGAGCAGTACTTC. This encodes CASSTTGGALEQYF.

The rearrangement links TRBV19 to TRBJ2-2; D may be TRBD2 (5 bases). CDR3 length: 15 residues. The ends were cut back, 3 bases at V and 6 bases at J, with 14 bases in the middle. Per germline, CDR1 LNHDA and CDR2 SQIVND (reference sequence). The CDR3 DNA reads TGTGCCAGTAGTATCGTATTGGGGAGAGCCGGGGAGCTGTTTTTT. Its protein product is CASSIVLGRAGELFF.

The CDR3 loop reads CASRRTRGGLNEKLFF. CDR3 coding DNA: TGTGCCAGCAGACGGACCCGGGGGGGACTTAATGAAAAACTGTTTTTT. This chain connects TRBV7-8 to TRBJ1-4; D perhaps matches TRBD1 (5 bases). This CDR3 comprises 16 residues. V gave up 6 bases and J gave up 4 bases, with 18 bases separating them. Germline CDR1 and CDR2: SGHVS and FQNEAQ.